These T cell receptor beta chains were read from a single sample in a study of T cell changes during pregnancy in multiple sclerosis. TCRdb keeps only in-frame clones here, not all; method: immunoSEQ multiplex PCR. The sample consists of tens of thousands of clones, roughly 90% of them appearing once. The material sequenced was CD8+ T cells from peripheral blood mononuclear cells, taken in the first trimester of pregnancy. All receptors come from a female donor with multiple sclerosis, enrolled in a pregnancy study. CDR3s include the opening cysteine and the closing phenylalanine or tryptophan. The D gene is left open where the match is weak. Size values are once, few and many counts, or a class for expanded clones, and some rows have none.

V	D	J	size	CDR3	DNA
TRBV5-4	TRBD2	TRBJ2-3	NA	CASMDGRFPDTQYF	TGTGCCAGCATGGACGGGAGGTTCCCAGATACGCAGTATTTT
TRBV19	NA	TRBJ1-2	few	CASSTYRELGGYTF	TGTGCCAGTAGCACGTACAGGGAGCTAGGTGGCTACACCTTC
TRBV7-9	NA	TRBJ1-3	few	CASSAAPGDTIYF	TGTGCCAGCAGCGCCGCCCCGGGAGACACCATATATTTT
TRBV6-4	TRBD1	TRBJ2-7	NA	CASSAPPGQGPPYEQYF	TGTGCCAGCAGTGCACCTCCGGGACAGGGGCCCCCCTACGAGCAGTACTTC
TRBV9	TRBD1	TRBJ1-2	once	CASSALDRVANYGYTF	TGTGCCAGCAGCGCATTGGACAGGGTAGCTAACTATGGCTACACCTTC
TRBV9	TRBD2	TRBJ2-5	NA	CASSVDGRLGETQYF	TGTGCCAGCAGCGTAGACGGGAGGTTGGGAGAGACCCAGTACTTC
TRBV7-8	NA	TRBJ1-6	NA	CASSLAHGGSSPLHF	TGTGCCAGCAGCTTAGCCCACGGGGGAAGTTCACCCCTCCACTTT
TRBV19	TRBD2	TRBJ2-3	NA	CASSIDSFGGSTDTQYF	TGTGCCAGTAGTATAGATTCCTTCGGGGGGTCGACAGATACGCAGTATTTT
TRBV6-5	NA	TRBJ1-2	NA	CASSYSGDYGYTF	TGTGCCAGCAGTTACTCCGGGGACTATGGCTACACCTTC
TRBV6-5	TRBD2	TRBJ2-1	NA	CASSPGTSGGNEQFF	TGTGCCAGCAGCCCCGGGACTAGCGGGGGAAATGAGCAGTTCTTC
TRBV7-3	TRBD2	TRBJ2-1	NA	CASSTIAGGYNEQFF	TGTGCCAGCAGCACCATAGCGGGAGGCTACAATGAGCAGTTCTTC
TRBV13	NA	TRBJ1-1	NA	CASSSYREVRAFF	TGTGCCAGCAGCTCATACAGGGAAGTAAGGGCTTTCTTT
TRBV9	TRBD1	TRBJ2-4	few	CASSVEGTGGFGNIQYF	TGTGCCAGCAGCGTAGAGGGCACAGGGGGCTTTGGGAACATTCAGTACTTC
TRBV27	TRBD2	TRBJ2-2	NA	CASSLGGRAFGELFF	TGTGCCAGCAGTTTAGGCGGGAGGGCCTTCGGGGAGCTGTTTTTT
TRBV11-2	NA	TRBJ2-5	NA	CASSLETREVETQYF	TGTGCCAGCAGCTTAGAGACTAGGGAGGTAGAGACCCAGTACTTC
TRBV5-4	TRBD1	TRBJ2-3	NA	CASSDGTGGTDTQYF	TGTGCCAGCAGCGACGGGACAGGGGGCACAGATACGCAGTATTTT
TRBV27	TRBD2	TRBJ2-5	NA	CASSLRLAGEETQYF	TGTGCCAGCAGTTTAAGACTAGCGGGGGAAGAGACCCAGTACTTC
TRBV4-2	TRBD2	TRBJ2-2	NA	CASSQDFRGRGTGELFF	TGTGCCAGCAGCCAAGATTTTCGAGGGAGGGGAACCGGGGAGCTGTTTTTT
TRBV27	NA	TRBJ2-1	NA	CASSLSSGNEQFF	TGTGCCAGCAGTTTATCCTCGGGCAATGAGCAGTTCTTC
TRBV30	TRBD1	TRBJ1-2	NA	CAGTGGSNYGYTF	TGTGCCGGTACAGGGGGATCAAACTATGGCTACACCTTC
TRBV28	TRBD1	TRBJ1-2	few	CASSSTTGYGYTF	TGTGCCAGCAGTTCCACGACAGGGTATGGCTACACCTTC
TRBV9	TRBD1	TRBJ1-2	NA	CASSALDREGGYTF	TGTGCCAGCAGCGCTTTGGACAGGGAGGGGGGCTACACCTTC
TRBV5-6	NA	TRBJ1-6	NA	CASSFGTTGPAAPLHF	TGTGCCAGCAGCTTCGGGACTACCGGCCCGGCGGCACCCCTCCACTTT
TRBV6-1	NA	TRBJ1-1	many	CASSEGERTEAFF	TGTGCCAGCAGTGAAGGAGAACGGACTGAAGCTTTCTTT
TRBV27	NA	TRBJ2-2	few	CASSLEGQGNGELFF	TGTGCCAGCAGTTTGGAGGGGCAGGGAAACGGGGAGCTGTTTTTT
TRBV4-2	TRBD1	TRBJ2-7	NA	CASSQVIGTGGYEQYF	TGTGCCAGCAGCCAAGTGATCGGGACAGGGGGCTACGAGCAGTACTTC
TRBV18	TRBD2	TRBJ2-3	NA	CASSPGLAGVGNTQYF	TGTGCCAGCTCACCGGGACTAGCGGGAGTGGGAAATACGCAGTATTTT
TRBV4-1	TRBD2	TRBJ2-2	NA	CASSQGLAGGPGAGELFF	TGCGCCAGCAGCCAAGGACTAGCGGGAGGGCCGGGGGCCGGGGAGCTGTTTTTT
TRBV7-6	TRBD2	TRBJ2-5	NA	CASSLTSGAETQYF	TGTGCCAGCAGCTTGACTAGCGGGGCGGAGACCCAGTACTTC
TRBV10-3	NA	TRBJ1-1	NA	CATAPPGVNTEAFF	TGTGCCACCGCCCCCCCGGGGGTGAACACTGAAGCTTTCTTT
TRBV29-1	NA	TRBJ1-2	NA	CSIGELGLYGYTF	TGCAGCATTGGTGAACTTGGACTCTATGGCTACACCTTC
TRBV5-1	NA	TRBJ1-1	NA	CASSLSSPGYTEAFF	TGCGCCAGCAGCTTGAGTTCTCCAGGCTACACTGAAGCTTTCTTT
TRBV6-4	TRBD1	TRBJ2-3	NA	CASSLGQGGADTQYF	TGTGCCAGCAGCCTTGGACAGGGAGGAGCAGATACGCAGTATTTT
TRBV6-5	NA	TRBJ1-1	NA	CASSYDRRRMNTEAFF	TGTGCCAGCAGTTACGACCGACGGAGGATGAACACTGAAGCTTTCTTT
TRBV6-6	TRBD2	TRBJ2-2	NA	CARSAGETGELFF	TGTGCCAGATCAGCGGGGGAAACCGGGGAGCTGTTTTTT
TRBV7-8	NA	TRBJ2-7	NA	CASRAPGNEQYF	TGTGCCAGCAGGGCCCCAGGGAACGAGCAGTACTTC
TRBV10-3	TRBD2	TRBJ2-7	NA	CAISEVSGRTRRYEQYF	TGTGCCATCAGTGAAGTTAGCGGGAGGACCCGCCGTTACGAGCAGTACTTC
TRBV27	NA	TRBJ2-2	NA	CASSPLTGELFF	TGTGCCAGCAGTCCCCTGACCGGGGAGCTGTTTTTT
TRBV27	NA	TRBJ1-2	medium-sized	CASSLSVEVYGYTF	TGTGCCAGCAGTTTGTCTGTGGAGGTCTATGGCTACACCTTC
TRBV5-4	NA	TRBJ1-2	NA	CASSTRTDGFTF	TGTGCCAGCAGCACCAGGACAGACGGCTTCACCTTC
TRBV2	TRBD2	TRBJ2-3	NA	CASSPGLAGGLSTDTQYF	TGTGCCAGCAGCCCGGGACTAGCGGGGGGCCTTAGCACAGATACGCAGTATTTT
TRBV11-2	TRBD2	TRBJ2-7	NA	CASSTVLASSYEQYF	TGTGCCAGCAGCACTGTACTAGCGAGCTCCTACGAGCAGTACTTC
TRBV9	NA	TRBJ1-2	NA	CASSENGDYGYTF	TGTGCCAGCAGCGAAAATGGAGACTATGGCTACACCTTC
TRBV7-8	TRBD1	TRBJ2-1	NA	CASSRGPNEQFF	TGTGCCAGCAGCAGGGGGCCTAATGAGCAGTTCTTC
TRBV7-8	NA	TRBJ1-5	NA	CASSPWQYSNQPQHF	TGTGCCAGCAGTCCCTGGCAGTATAGCAATCAGCCCCAGCATTTT
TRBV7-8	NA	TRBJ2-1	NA	CASSLGGGNEQFF	TGTGCCAGCAGCTTGGGAGGGGGCAATGAGCAGTTCTTC
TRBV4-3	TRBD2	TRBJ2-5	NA	CASSQVLPELAGQETQYF	TGCGCCAGCAGCCAAGTCCTCCCTGAACTAGCGGGGCAAGAGACCCAGTACTTC
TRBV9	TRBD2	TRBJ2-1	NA	CASSDLLAGEQFF	TGTGCCAGCAGCGACCTACTAGCGGGTGAGCAGTTCTTC
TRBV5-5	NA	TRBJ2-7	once	CASSPRGSYEQYF	TGTGCCAGCAGCCCCAGGGGTTCCTACGAGCAGTACTTC
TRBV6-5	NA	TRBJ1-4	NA	CASTGEVHEKLFF	TGTGCCAGCACGGGAGAGGTACATGAAAAACTGTTTTTT
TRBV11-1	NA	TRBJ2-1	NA	CASSLVSVNEQFF	TGTGCCAGCAGCTTAGTGTCAGTCAATGAGCAGTTCTTC
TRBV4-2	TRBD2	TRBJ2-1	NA	CASSQVAGEYNEQFF	TGTGCCAGCAGCCAAGTAGCGGGAGAATACAATGAGCAGTTCTTC
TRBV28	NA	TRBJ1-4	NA	CATGGQPNEKLFF	TGTGCCACCGGAGGACAGCCTAATGAAAAACTGTTTTTT
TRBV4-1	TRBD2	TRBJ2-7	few	CASSQDTLSGRDLEEQYF	TGCGCCAGCAGCCAAGATACCCTTAGCGGGAGGGATCTTGAGGAGCAGTACTTC
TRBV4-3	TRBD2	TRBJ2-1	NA	CASSPGTRGYNEQFF	TGCGCCAGCAGCCCAGGGACTAGAGGGTACAATGAGCAGTTCTTC
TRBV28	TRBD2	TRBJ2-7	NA	CASSLPTSGGSYEQYF	TGTGCCAGCAGTTTGCCGACTAGCGGGGGATCCTACGAGCAGTACTTC
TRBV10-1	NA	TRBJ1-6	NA	CASPWGVMANSPLHF	TGCGCCTCTCCCTGGGGGGTCATGGCGAATTCACCCCTCCACTTT
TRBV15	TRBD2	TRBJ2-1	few	CATSRELDGLAGMDEQFF	TGTGCCACCAGCAGAGAGCTAGACGGACTAGCGGGAATGGATGAGCAGTTCTTC